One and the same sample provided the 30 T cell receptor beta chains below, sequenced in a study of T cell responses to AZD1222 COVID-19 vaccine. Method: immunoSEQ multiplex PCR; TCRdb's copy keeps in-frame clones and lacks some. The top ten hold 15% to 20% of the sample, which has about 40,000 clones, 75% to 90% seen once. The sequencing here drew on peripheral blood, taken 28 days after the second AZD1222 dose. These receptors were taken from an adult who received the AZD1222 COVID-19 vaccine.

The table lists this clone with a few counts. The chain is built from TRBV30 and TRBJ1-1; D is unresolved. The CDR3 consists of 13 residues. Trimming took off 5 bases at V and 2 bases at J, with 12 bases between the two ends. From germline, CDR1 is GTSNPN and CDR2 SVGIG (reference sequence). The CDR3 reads CAWSRTLNTEAFF. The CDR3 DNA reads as TGTGCCTGGTCGCGCACACTTAACACTGAAGCTTTCTTT. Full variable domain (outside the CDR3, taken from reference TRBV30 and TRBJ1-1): SQTIHQWPATLVQPVGSPLSLECTVEGTSNPNLYWYRQAAGRGLQLLFYSVGIGQISSEVPQNLSASRPQDRQFILSSKKLLLSDSGFYLCAWSRTLNTEAFFGQGTRLTVV.

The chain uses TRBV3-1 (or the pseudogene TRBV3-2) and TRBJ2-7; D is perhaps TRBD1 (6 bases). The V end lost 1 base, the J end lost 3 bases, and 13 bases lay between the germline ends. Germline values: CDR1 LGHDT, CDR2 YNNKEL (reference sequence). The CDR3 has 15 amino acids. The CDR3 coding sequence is TGTGCCAGCAGCCAAGCACGGACAGATTACTACGAGCAGTACTTC. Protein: CASSQARTDYYEQYF.

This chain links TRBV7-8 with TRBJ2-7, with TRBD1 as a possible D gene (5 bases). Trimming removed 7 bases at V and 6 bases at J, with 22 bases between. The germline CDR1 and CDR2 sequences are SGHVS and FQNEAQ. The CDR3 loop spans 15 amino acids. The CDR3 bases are TGTGCCAGCAAGGCAGGGCGGCCAACGTTGAGCGAGCAGTACTTC. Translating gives CASKAGRPTLSEQYF. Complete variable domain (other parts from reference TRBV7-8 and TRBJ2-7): GAGVSQSPRYKVAKRGQDVALRCDPISGHVSLFWYQQALGQGPEFLTYFQNEAQLDKSGLPSDRFFAERPEGSVSTLKIQRTQQEDSAVYLCASKAGRPTLSEQYFGPGTRLTVT.

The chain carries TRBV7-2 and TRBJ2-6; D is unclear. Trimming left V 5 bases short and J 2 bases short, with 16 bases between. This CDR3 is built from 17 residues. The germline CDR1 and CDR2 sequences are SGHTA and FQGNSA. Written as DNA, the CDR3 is TGTGCCAGCAGCCTACCGGTGGACCGGGCTGGGGCCAACGTCCTGACTTTC. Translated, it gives CASSLPVDRAGANVLTF.

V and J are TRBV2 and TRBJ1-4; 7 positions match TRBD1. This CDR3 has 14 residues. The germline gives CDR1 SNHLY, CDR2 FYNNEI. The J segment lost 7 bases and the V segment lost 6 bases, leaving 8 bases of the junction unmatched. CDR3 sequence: CASRGATGSEKLFF. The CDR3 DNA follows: TGTGCCAGCAGGGGAGCGACAGGGAGTGAAAAACTGTTTTTT.

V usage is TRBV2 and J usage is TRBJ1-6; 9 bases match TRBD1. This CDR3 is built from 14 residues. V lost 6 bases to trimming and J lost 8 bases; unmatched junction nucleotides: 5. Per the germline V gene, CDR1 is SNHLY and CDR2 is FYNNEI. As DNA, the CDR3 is TGTGCCAGCAGCGTCCGGGACAGGGATTCACCCCTCCACTTT. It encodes CASSVRDRDSPLHF.

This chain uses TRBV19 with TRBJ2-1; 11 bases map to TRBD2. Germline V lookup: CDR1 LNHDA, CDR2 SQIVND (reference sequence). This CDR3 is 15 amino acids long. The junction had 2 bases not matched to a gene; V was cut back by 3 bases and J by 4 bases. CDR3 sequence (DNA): TGTGCCAGTAGTATGCTAGCGGGGGGTTACAATGAGCAGTTCTTC. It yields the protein CASSMLAGGYNEQFF.

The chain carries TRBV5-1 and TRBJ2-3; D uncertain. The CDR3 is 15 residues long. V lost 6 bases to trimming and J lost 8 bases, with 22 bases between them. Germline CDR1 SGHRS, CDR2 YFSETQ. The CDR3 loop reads CASTPDQHGRVTQYF. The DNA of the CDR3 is TGCGCCAGCACCCCCGACCAGCACGGAAGAGTTACGCAGTATTTT.

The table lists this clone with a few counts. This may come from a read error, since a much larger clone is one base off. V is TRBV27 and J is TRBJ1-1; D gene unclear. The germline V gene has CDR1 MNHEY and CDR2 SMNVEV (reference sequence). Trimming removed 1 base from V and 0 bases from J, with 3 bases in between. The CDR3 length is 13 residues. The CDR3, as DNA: TGTGCCAGCAGTTTATTAGTGAACACTGAAGCTTTCTTT. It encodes CASSLLVNTEAFF.

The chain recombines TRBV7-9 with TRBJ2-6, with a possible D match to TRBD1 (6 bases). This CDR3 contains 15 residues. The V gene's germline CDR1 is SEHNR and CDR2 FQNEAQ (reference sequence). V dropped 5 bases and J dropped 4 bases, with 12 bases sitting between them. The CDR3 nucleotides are TGTGCCAGCAGCCTAGGACAGTCCGGGGCCAACGTCCTGACTTTC. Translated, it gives CASSLGQSGANVLTF.

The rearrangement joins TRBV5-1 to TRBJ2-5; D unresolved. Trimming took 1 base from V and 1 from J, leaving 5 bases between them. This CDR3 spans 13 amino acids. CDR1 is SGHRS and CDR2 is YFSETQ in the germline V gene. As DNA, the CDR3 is TGCGCCAGCAGCTTGCAGGTCCAAGAGACCCAGTACTTC. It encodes CASSLQVQETQYF.

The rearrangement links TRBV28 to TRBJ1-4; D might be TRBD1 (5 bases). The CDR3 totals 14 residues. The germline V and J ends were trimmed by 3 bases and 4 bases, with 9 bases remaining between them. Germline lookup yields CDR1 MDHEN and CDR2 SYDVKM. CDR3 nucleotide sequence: TGTGCCAGCAGTTTGGTAGGGGTTAATGAAAAACTGTTTTTT. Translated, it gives CASSLVGVNEKLFF.

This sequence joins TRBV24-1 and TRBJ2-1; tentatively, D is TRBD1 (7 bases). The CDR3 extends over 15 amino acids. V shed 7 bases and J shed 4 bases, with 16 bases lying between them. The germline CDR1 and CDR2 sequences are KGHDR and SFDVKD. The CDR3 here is CATSSGQGGYNEQFF. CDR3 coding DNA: TGTGCCACCAGCTCGGGGCAGGGGGGTTACAATGAGCAGTTCTTC.

CDR3 DNA sequence: TGTGCCAGCAGCTTTACGAACATGAACACTGAAGCTTTCTTT. Its protein is CASSFTNMNTEAFF. This sequence joins TRBV5-4 and TRBJ1-1; D unclear. CDR1 is SGHNT, CDR2 YYREEE, per germline (reference sequence). The V gene lost 2 bases and the J gene lost 0 bases, with 8 bases spanning the gap. There are 14 residues in the CDR3.

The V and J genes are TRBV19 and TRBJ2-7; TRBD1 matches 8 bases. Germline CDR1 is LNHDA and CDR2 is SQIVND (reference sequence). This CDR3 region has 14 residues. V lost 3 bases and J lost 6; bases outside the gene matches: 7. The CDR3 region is CASSMGQEPFEQYF. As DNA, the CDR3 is TGTGCCAGTAGTATGGGACAGGAACCTTTCGAGCAGTACTTC.

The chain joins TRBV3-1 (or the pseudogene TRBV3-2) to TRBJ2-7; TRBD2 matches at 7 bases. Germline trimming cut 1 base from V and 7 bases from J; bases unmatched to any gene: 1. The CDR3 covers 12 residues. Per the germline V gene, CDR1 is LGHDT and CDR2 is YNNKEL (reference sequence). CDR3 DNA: TGTGCCAGCAGCCAAGCCGGGGGGGAGCAGTACTTC. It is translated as CASSQAGGEQYF.

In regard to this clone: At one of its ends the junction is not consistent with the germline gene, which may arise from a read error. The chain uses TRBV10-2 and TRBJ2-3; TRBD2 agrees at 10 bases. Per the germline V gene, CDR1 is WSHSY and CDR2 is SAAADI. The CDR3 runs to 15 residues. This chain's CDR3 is CASTERGGNTDTQYF. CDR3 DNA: TGCGCCAGCACTGAGCGGGGGGGAAACACAGATACGCAGTATTTT.

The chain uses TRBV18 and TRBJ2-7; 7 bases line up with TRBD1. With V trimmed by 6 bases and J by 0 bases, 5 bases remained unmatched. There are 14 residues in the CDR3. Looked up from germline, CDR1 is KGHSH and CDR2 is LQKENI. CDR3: CASSQGDSSYEQYF. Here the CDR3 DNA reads TGTGCCAGCTCCCAGGGGGACAGCTCCTACGAGCAGTACTTC.

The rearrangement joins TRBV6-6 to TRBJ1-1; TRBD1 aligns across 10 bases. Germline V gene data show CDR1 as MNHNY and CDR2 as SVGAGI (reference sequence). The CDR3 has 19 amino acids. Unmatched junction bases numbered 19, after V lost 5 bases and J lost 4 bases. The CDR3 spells CASSRSPSSTGGGSTEAFF. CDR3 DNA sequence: TGTGCCAGCAGTCGATCCCCCTCATCGACAGGGGGCGGGAGCACTGAAGCTTTCTTT.

The chain's CDR3 is CASSVPGQGANEQYF. In nucleotides, the CDR3 is TGTGCCAGCAGTGTACCGGGACAGGGGGCTAACGAGCAGTACTTC. The genes are TRBV6-6 and TRBJ2-7, with 12 nucleotides matching TRBD1. Germline V gene lookup returns CDR1 MNHNY and CDR2 SVGAGI (reference sequence). This CDR3 is built from 15 residues. With V trimmed by 5 bases and J by 5 bases, 7 bases remained unmatched.

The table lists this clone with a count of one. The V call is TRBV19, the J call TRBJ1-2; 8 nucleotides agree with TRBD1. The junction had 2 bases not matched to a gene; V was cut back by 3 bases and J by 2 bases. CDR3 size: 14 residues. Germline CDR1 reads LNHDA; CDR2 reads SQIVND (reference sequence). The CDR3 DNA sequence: TGTGCCAGTAGTATTCCAGGGGGCAACTATGGCTACACCTTC. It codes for CASSIPGGNYGYTF.

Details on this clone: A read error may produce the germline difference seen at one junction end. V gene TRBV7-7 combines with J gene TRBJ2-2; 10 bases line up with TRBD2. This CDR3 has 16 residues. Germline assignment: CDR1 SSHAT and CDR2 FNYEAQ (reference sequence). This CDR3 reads CASSVRLAGNTGELFF. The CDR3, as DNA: TGTGCTAGCAGCGTCAGACTAGCGGGGAACACCGGGGAGCTGTTTTTT.

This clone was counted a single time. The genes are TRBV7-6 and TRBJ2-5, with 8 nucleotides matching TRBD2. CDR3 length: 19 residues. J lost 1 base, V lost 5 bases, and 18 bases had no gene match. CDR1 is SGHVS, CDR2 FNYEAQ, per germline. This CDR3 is CASSAPPGLAGLLQETQYF. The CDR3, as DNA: TGTGCCAGCAGCGCTCCCCCCGGGCTAGCGGGTCTACTCCAAGAGACCCAGTACTTC.

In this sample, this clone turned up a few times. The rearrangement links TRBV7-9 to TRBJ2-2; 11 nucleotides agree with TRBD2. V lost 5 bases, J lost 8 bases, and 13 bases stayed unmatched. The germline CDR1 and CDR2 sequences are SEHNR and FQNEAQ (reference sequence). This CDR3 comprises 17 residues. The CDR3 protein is CASSPGLAATLPGELFF. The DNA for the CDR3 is TGTGCCAGCAGCCCGGGACTAGCGGCCACACTACCGGGGGAGCTGTTTTTT.

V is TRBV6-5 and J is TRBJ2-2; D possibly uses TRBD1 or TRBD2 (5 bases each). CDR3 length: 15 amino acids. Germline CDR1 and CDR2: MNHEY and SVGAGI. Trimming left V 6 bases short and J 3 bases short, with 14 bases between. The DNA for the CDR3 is TGTGCCAGCAGCCCCGGGACGGGGTACACCGGGGAGCTGTTTTTT. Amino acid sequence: CASSPGTGYTGELFF.

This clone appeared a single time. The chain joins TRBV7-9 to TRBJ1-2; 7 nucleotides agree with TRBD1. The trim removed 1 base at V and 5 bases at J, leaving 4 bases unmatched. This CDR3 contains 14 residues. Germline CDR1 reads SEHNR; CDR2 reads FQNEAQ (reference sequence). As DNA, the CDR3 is TGTGCCAGCAGCTTAGGTGACAGGGTGTATGGCTACACCTTC. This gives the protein CASSLGDRVYGYTF.

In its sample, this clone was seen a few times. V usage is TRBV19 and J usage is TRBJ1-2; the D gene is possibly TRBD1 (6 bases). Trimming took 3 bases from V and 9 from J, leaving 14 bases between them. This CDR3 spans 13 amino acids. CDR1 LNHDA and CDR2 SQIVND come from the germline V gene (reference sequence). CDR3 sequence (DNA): TGTGCCAGTAGTATTCCGGGGGCGAGTAGCTACACCTTC. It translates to CASSIPGASSYTF.

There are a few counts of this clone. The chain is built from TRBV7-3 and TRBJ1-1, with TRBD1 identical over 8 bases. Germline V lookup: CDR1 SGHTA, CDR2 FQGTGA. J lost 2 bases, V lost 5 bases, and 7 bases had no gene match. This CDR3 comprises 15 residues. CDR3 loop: CASSAYRGGNTEAFF. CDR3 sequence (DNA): TGTGCCAGCAGCGCCTACAGGGGGGGAAACACTGAAGCTTTCTTT.

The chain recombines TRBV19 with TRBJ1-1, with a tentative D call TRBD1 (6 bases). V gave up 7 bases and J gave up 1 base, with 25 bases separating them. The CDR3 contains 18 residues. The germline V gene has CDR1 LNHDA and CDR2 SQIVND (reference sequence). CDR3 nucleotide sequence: TGTGCCAGTACCCAAGGCCCGACAGGCTGGGTGGGGAACACTGAAGCTTTCTTT. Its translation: CASTQGPTGWVGNTEAFF.

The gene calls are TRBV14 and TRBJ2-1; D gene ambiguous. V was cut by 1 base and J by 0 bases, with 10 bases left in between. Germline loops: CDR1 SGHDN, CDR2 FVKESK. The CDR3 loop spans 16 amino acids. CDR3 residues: CASSQGLGLSYNEQFF. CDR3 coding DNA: TGTGCCAGCAGCCAAGGTCTGGGTCTCTCCTACAATGAGCAGTTCTTC.